This T cell receptor beta chain was sequenced for a study of response to subunit inactivated influenza vaccine (dated by TCRdb to the late 2010s). A note on the overall study: Deep quantitative profiling of the T cell receptor repertoire was used in the study to follow responses to a trivalent subunit inactivated influenza vaccine. General study outcomes and caveats: The authors proposed that each seasonal influenza vaccination may bring in only a limited number of new T cells.

This clonotype was seen a handful of times. Its binding antigen is unknown. No per-base quality is available; no much larger clone lies one base away. The CDR3 runs 15 amino acids, cysteine and phenylalanine included. Solely the CDR3 DNA is kept, with 45 bases framed from the first base. The V end loses 5 bases and the J end loses 1 base, and a stretch of 12 bases separates them. As encoded in the germline V gene, CDR1 is LGHNA while CDR2 is YNFKEQ. The library was made by RT-PCR. TCRdb records Illumina HiSeq 2500 as the sequencer. In-frame beta chains were kept once TCRdb had trimmed the public reads at Q25 with fastp and called clones with MiXCR. Every CDR3 protein is listed once, alongside the most common genes and DNA of its rows. The table for this sample lists about 780,000 distinct CDR3 sequences; roughly 20% of them were counted only once. Approximately 10% of the sample comes from the top ten.

The input for sequencing was PBMCs from blood, taken roughly 5 days after vaccination. The chain uses TRBV4-2 and TRBJ1-5; TRBD1 is perhaps the D gene, given 6 matching bases. The sequence came from a man aged 45-65 years who received an inactivated influenza vaccine. Donor details come from another sample of the same person, matched by shared clones. The sequenced DNA: TGTGCCAGCAGCAAACAGGGTGCGAGCAATCAGCCCCAGCATTTT. This encodes CASSKQGASNQPQHF.